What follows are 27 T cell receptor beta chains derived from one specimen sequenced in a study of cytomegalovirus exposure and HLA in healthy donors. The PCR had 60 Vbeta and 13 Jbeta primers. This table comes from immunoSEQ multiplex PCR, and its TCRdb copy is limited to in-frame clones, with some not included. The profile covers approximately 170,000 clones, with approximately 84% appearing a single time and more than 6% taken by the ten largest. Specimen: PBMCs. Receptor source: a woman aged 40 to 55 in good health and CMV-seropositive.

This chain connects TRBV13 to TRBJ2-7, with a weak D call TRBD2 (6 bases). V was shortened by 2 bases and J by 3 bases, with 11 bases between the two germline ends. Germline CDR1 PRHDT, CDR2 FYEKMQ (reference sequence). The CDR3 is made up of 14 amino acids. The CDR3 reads CASSLRGKFYEQYF. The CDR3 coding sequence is TGTGCCAGCAGCTTACGGGGGAAATTCTACGAGCAGTACTTC.

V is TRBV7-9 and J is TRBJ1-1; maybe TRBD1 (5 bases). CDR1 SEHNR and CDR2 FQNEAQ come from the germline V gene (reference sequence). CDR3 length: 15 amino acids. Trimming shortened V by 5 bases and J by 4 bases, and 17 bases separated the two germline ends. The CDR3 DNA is TGTGCCAGCAGCCAAGACATTACAGGAGTCACTGAAGCTTTCTTT. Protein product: CASSQDITGVTEAFF. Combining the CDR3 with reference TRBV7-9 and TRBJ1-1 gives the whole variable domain DTGVSQNPRHKITKRGQNVTFRCDPISEHNRLYWYRQTLGQGPEFLTYFQNEAQLEKSRLLSDRFSAERPKGSFSTLEIQRTEQGDSAMYLCASSQDITGVTEAFFGQGTRLTVV.

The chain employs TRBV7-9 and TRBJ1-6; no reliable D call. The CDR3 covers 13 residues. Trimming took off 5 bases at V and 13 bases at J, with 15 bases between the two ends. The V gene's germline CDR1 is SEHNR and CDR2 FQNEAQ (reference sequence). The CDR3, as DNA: TGTGCCAGCAGCCCCATCGGCGGAGGTCCCCTCCACTTT. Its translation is CASSPIGGGPLHF.

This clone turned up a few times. CDR3 sequence reads: CASSLGRENSPLHF. In DNA, the CDR3 is TGTGCCAGCAGCTTGGGCAGGGAAAATTCACCCCTCCACTTT. This chain uses TRBV11-3 with TRBJ1-6, with D possibly matching TRBD1 (5 bases). Per the germline V gene, CDR1 is SGHNT and CDR2 is YENEEA. Trimming took off 3 bases at V and 7 bases at J, with 10 bases between the two ends. This CDR3 spans 14 amino acids.

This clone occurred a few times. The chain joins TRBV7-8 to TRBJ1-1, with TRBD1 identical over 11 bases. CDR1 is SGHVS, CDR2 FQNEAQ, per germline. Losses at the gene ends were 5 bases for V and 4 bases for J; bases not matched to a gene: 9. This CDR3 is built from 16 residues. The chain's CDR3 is CASSELSGTGGTEAFF. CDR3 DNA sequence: TGTGCCAGCAGCGAACTTTCCGGGACAGGGGGCACTGAAGCTTTCTTT.

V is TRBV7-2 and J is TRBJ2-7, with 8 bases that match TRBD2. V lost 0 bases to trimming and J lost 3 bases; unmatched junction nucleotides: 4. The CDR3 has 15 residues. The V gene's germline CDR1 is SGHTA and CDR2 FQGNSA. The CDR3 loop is CASSLAFSGVYEQYF. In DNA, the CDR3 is TGTGCCAGCAGCTTAGCTTTTAGCGGGGTCTACGAGCAGTACTTC.

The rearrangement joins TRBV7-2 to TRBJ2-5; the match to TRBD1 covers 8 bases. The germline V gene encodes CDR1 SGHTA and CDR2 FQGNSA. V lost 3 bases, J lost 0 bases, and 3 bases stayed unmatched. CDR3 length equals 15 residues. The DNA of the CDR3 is TGTGCCAGCAGCTTCTGGACAGGGTACCAAGAGACCCAGTACTTC. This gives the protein CASSFWTGYQETQYF.

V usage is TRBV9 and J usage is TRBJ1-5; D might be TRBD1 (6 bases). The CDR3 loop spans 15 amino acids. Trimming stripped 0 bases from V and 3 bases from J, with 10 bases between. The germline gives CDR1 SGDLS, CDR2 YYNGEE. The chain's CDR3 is CASSVAGGPNQPQHF. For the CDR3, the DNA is TGTGCCAGCAGCGTAGCGGGGGGGCCCAATCAGCCCCAGCATTTT.

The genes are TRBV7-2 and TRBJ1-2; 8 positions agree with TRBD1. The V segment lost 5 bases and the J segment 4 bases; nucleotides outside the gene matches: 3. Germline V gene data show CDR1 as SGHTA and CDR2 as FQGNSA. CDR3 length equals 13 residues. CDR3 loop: CASSRDRLYGYTF. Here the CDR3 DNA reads TGTGCCAGCAGCCGGGACAGGCTCTATGGCTACACCTTC.

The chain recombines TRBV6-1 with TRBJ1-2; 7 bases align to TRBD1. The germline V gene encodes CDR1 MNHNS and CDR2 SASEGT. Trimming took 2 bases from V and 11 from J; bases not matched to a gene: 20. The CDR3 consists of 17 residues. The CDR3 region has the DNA TGTGCCAGCAGTGAAAGAGAACAGGGGACAATATCTCAAGGTTACACCTTC. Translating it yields CASSEREQGTISQGYTF.

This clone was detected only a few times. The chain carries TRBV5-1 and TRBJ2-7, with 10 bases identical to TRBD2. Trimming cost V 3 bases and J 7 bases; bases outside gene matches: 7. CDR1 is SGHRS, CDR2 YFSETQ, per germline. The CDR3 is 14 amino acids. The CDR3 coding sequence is TGCGCCAGCAGCTCAACACTAGCGGGGTTGGAGCAGTACTTC. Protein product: CASSSTLAGLEQYF.

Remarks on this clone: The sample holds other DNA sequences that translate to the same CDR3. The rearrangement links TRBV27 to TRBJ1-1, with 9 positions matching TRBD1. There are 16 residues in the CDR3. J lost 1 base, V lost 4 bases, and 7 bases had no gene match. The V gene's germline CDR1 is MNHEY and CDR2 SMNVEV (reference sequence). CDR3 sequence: CASSSAGTGKNTEAFF. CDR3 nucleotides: TGTGCCAGCAGTTCAGCAGGGACAGGGAAGAACACTGAAGCTTTCTTT.

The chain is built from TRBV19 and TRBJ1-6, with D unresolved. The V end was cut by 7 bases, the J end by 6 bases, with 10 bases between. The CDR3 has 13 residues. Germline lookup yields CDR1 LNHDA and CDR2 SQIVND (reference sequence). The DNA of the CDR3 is TGTGCCAGTATTGGAGACGGTAATTCACCCCTCCACTTT. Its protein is CASIGDGNSPLHF.

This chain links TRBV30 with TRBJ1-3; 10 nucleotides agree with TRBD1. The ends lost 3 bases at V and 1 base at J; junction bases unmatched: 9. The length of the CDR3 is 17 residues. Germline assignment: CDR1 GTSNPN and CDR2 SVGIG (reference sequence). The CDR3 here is CAWRPRTGGSSGNTIYF. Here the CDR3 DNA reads TGTGCCTGGAGGCCTCGGACAGGGGGTAGTTCTGGAAACACCATATATTTT.

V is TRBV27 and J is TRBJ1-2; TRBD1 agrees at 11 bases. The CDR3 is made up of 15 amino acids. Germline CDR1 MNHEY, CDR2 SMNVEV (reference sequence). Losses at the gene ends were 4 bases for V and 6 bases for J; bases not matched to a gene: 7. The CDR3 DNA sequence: TGTGCCAGCAGTTCCCACCGGGACAGGGGGGATGGCTACACCTTC. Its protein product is CASSSHRDRGDGYTF.

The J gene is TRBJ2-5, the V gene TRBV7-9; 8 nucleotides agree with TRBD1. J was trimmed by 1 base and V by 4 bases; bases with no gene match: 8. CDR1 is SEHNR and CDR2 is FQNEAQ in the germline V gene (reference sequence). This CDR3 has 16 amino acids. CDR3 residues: CASSSRTGSSQETQYF. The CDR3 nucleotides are TGTGCCAGCAGCTCTCGGACAGGGTCATCCCAAGAGACCCAGTACTTC.

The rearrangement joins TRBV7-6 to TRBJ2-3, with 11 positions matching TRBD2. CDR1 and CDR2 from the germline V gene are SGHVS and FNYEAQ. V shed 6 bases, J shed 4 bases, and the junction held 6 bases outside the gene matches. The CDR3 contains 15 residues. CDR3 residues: CASSPTSGDPDTQYF. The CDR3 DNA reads TGTGCCAGCAGTCCGACTAGCGGGGACCCAGATACGCAGTATTTT.

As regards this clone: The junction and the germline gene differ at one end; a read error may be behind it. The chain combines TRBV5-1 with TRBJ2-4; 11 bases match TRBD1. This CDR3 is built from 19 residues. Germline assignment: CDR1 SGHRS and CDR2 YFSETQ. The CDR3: CASSPTGTGGLLAKNSQYF. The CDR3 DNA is TGCGCCAGCAGCCCGACTGGGACAGGGGGTCTTCTAGCCAAAAACAGTCAGTACTTC.

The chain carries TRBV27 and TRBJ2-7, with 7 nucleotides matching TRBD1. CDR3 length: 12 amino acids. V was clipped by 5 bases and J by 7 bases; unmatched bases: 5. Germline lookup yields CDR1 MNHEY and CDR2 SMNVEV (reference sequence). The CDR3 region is CASSNRGGEQYF. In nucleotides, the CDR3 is TGTGCCAGCAGTAACAGGGGCGGAGAGCAGTACTTC.

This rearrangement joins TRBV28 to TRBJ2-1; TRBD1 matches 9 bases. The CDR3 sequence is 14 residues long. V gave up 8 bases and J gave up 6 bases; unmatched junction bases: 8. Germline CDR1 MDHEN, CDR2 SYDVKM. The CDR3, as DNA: TGTGCCAGCCAGGGACAGGGCGGTCTCAATGAGCAGTTCTTC. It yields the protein CASQGQGGLNEQFF.

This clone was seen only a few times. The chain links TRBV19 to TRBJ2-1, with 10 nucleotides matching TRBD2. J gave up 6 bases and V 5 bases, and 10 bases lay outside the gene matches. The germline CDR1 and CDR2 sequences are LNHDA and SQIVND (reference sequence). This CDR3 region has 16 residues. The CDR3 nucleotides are TGTGCCAGTAGTCGTCTAACTAGCGGGGCCACCAATGAGCAGTTCTTC. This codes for CASSRLTSGATNEQFF.

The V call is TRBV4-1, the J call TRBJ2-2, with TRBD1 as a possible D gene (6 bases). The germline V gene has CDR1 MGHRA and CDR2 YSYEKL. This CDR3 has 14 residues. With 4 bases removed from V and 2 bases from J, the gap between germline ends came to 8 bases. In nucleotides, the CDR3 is TGCGCCAGCAGCCGGGGACACAACACCGGGGAGCTGTTTTTT. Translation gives CASSRGHNTGELFF.

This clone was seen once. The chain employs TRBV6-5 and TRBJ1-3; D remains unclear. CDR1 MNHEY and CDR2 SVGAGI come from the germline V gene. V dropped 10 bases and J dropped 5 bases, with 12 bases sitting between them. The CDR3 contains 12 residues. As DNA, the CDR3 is TGTGCCAACAAAACCCAAAGAAACACCATATATTTT. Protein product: CANKTQRNTIYF.

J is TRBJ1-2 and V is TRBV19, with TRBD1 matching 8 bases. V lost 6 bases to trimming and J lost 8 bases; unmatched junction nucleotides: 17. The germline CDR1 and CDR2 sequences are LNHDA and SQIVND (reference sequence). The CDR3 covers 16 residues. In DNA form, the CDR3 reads TGTGCCAGTAGGCCCGCTTCGTCCAGGGGGCAGGTGGGCTACACCTTC. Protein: CASRPASSRGQVGYTF.

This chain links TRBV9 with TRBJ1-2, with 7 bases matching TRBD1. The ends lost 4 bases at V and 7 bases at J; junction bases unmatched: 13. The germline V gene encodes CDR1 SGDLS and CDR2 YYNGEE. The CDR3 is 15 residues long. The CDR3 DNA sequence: TGTGCCAGCAGCCCCGGGACAGTTTCGTCCGGTGGCTACACCTTC. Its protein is CASSPGTVSSGGYTF.

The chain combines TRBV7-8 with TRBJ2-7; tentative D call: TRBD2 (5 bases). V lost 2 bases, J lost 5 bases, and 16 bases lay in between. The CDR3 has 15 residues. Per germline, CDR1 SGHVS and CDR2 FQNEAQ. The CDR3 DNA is TGTGCCAGCAGCTTAACCGTCTGGGGAGAAAACGAGCAGTACTTC. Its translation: CASSLTVWGENEQYF. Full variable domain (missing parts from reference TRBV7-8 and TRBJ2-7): GAGVSQSPRYKVAKRGQDVALRCDPISGHVSLFWYQQALGQGPEFLTYFQNEAQLDKSGLPSDRFFAERPEGSVSTLKIQRTQQEDSAVYLCASSLTVWGENEQYFGPGTRLTVT.

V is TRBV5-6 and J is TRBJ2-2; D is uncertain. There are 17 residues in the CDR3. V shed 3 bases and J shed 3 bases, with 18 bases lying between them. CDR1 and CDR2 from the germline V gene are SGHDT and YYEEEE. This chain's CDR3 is CASSSYLSSDDTGELFF. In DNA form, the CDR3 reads TGTGCCAGCAGCTCGTATCTTAGCTCGGATGACACCGGGGAGCTGTTTTTT. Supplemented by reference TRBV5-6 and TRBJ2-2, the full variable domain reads DAGVTQSPTHLIKTRGQQVTLRCSPKSGHDTVSWYQQALGQGPQFIFQYYEEEERQRGNFPDRFSGHQFPNYSSELNVNALLLGDSALYLCASSSYLSSDDTGELFFGEGSRLTVL.